This TCR beta chain was obtained from a study of spatial heterogeneity in lung cancer. This CDR3 comprises 16 residues. With 5 bases clipped from V and 3 bases from J, the junction kept 8 bases outside the gene matches. CDR1 and CDR2 from the germline V gene are SEHNR and FQNEAQ (reference sequence). Regarding time point: blood at routine non-recurrence follow-up after resection. From the 5' RACE reads, TCRdb called clonotypes with MiXCR, one entry per CDR3 protein. The sample records 45,000 to 50,000 distinct CDR3 sequences, 10% to 15% being singletons. This clonotype was seen at least ten times. The chain has TRBV7-9 and TRBJ2-7; 12 bases align to TRBD2. This TCR was recovered from a male donor with early-stage non-small cell lung cancer. This specimen was PBMCs, taken at follow-up. CDR3 bases: TGTGCCAGCAGCCTCCCCCTAGCGGGGGGGAACTACGAGCAGTACTTC. Its protein product is CASSLPLAGGNYEQYF.